This is a list of T cell receptor beta chains from one sample in a study of blood T cell repertoires in COVID-19. Data came from immunoSEQ multiplex PCR; TCRdb stores just in-frame clones and leaves some out. The sample lists some 130,000 clones, approximately 90% occurring once. Sequenced input: peripheral blood. These receptors were taken from a man between 65 and 85 years old with active COVID-19. CDR3s include the opening cysteine and the closing phenylalanine or tryptophan. D genes are given only for firm matches. Size tells how often a clone was seen (once, few, many) or the class of an expanded clone, and some rows leave it out.

j_call cdr3_length d_call v_call clone_size cdr3_aa cdr3_nt
TRBJ2-7 14 TRBD1 TRBV6-5 . CASKKPGQHREEYF TGTGCCAGCAAGAAACCGGGACAGCACAGGGAAGAGTACTTC
TRBJ1-1 16 TRBD1 TRBV5-4 once CASSLARQGTNTEAFF TGTGCCAGCAGCTTGGCGAGACAGGGGACGAACACTGAAGCTTTCTTT
TRBJ2-5 14 TRBD2 TRBV7-9 . CASGLAGGGETQYF TGTGCCAGCGGCCTAGCGGGAGGAGGGGAGACCCAGTACTTC
TRBJ2-7 15 TRBD2 TRBV5-1 once CASSLEGGSAHEQYF TGCGCCAGCAGCTTGGAGGGCGGGAGTGCCCACGAGCAGTACTTC
TRBJ1-2 15 TRBD1 TRBV27 . CASSFHRGYSYGYTF TGTGCCAGCAGTTTCCACAGGGGATATTCCTATGGCTACACCTTC
TRBJ1-1 12 . TRBV6-5 . CASSRGADEAFF TGTGCCAGCAGCCGGGGGGCGGATGAAGCTTTCTTT
TRBJ2-3 16 TRBD1 TRBV20-1 . CSASLPGQSSTDTQYF TGCAGTGCTAGTCTTCCGGGACAGTCTAGCACAGATACGCAGTATTTT
TRBJ2-7 12 . TRBV7-2 . CASSLVNYEQYF TGTGCCAGCAGCTTAGTCAATTACGAGCAGTACTTC
TRBJ2-1 17 . TRBV18 . CASSPRRVSGNYNEQFF TGTGCCAGCTCACCAAGGAGGGTGTCGGGGAACTACAATGAGCAGTTCTTC
TRBJ2-7 15 . TRBV10-2 . CASSGGLASLYEQYF TGCGCCAGCAGTGGGGGTCTAGCGAGCCTCTACGAGCAGTACTTC
TRBJ2-7 15 TRBD1 TRBV18 . CASSPGDSNPYEQYF TGTGCCAGCTCACCCGGGGACAGTAACCCTTACGAGCAGTACTTC
TRBJ2-3 16 TRBD2 TRBV28 . CASSFRLALRTDTQYF TGTGCCAGCAGTTTCAGACTAGCGCTTCGCACAGATACGCAGTATTTT
TRBJ2-3 14 . TRBV9 . CASSVATGLYTQYF TGTGCCAGCAGCGTAGCTACGGGGTTGTATACGCAGTATTTT
TRBJ2-7 15 . TRBV5-4 . CASSLAGWDSYEQYF TGTGCCAGCAGCTTGGCAGGGTGGGACTCCTACGAGCAGTACTTC
TRBJ1-2 13 . TRBV7-2 . CASSSPPSYGYTF TGTGCCAGCAGCTCTCCCCCTAGCTATGGCTACACCTTC
TRBJ2-1 15 TRBD2 TRBV18 once CASSQLAGPYNEQFF TGTGCCAGCTCGCAACTAGCGGGGCCCTACAATGAGCAGTTCTTC
TRBJ1-2 13 . TRBV15 . CATSRDLPSGYTF TGTGCCACCAGCAGAGATCTTCCGAGCGGCTACACCTTC
TRBJ1-1 16 . TRBV28 . CASSHQAGGGSAEAFF TGTGCCAGCAGCCATCAGGCTGGGGGGGGTAGTGCTGAAGCTTTCTTT
TRBJ2-7 19 TRBD1 TRBV14 . CASSQDGTGHRGSLYEQYF TGTGCCAGCAGCCAAGACGGGACAGGGCATCGCGGGAGTCTGTACGAGCAGTACTTC
TRBJ1-4 15 . TRBV5-1 . CASSFRRPTNEKLFF TGCGCCAGCAGCTTCAGGCGTCCAACTAATGAAAAACTGTTTTTT
TRBJ2-7 15 TRBD2 TRBV6-5 . CASSQLTSGPKEQYF TGTGCCAGCAGTCAGCTGACTAGCGGACCTAAGGAGCAGTACTTC
TRBJ1-1 13 . TRBV7-9 . CASSTSLRTEAFF TGTGCCAGCAGCACGAGTTTGAGGACTGAAGCTTTCTTT
TRBJ2-7 14 . TRBV28 . CASSLWGSSYEQYF TGTGCCAGCAGTTTATGGGGGAGCTCCTACGAGCAGTACTTC
TRBJ2-1 15 TRBD2 TRBV6-6 . CASRNIQREWYEQFF TGTGCCAGCAGAAACATCCAGCGGGAGTGGTATGAGCAGTTCTTC
TRBJ1-6 16 . TRBV15 . CATSRDPGGGGSPLHF TGTGCCACCAGCAGAGATCCTGGGGGGGGCGGATCACCCCTCCACTTT
TRBJ2-1 15 . TRBV27 . CASSHRDSSYNEQFF TGTGCCAGCAGCCACAGGGATAGCTCCTACAATGAGCAGTTCTTC
TRBJ1-1 15 . TRBV6-5 . CASSYPGQPNTEAFF TGTGCCAGCAGTTACCCGGGACAACCGAACACTGAAGCTTTCTTT
TRBJ2-1 20 TRBD2 TRBV5-1 once CASSSRQGSGLAKGGDEQFF TGCGCCAGCAGCTCGCGACAGGGATCAGGACTAGCGAAGGGAGGCGATGAGCAGTTCTTC
TRBJ2-5 17 . TRBV7-3 . CASSLGGNRAKGETQYF TGTGCCAGCAGCTTGGGTGGTAACAGGGCGAAGGGAGAGACCCAGTACTTC
TRBJ2-1 11 . TRBV29-1 . CSVSQVGEQFF TGCAGCGTTAGCCAGGTCGGTGAGCAGTTCTTC
TRBJ2-5 16 TRBD1 TRBV10-3 . CAISDGGTGKGETQYF TGTGCCATCAGTGATGGTGGGACAGGGAAGGGGGAGACCCAGTACTTC
TRBJ2-5 15 . TRBV7-6 . CASSLAYAGQETQYF TGTGCCAGCAGCTTAGCATACGCAGGGCAAGAGACCCAGTACTTC
TRBJ2-7 15 . TRBV5-5 . CASSLGPGPSYEQYF TGTGCCAGCAGCTTGGGGCCAGGGCCATCCTACGAGCAGTACTTC
TRBJ2-3 15 TRBD2 TRBV13 . CASSSARLAKDTQYF TGTGCCAGCAGCTCCGCCCGACTAGCTAAAGATACGCAGTATTTT
TRBJ1-2 14 . TRBV28 . CASSPEVGGYGYTF TGTGCCAGCAGCCCAGAGGTCGGGGGTTATGGCTACACCTTC
TRBJ1-2 13 . TRBV28 few CASGMTGYYGYTF TGTGCCAGCGGTATGACAGGCTACTATGGCTACACCTTC
TRBJ2-7 14 . TRBV5-1 few CASSLEQPSYEQYF TGCGCCAGCAGCTTGGAACAGCCCTCCTACGAGCAGTACTTC
TRBJ2-3 15 TRBD2 TRBV28 . CASSLAGGGTDTQYF TGTGCCAGCAGTTTAGCGGGAGGAGGCACAGATACGCAGTATTTT
TRBJ2-1 15 TRBD1 TRBV4-3 . CASSQGTGTYNEQFF TGCGCCAGCAGCCAAGGGACAGGGACCTACAATGAGCAGTTCTTC
TRBJ1-1 15 . TRBV5-1 . CASRVLQGGGTEAFF TGCGCCAGCAGAGTTCTTCAGGGAGGGGGCACTGAAGCTTTCTTT
TRBJ2-7 16 . TRBV28 . CASFGGLEIISYEQYF TGTGCCAGCTTTGGGGGACTCGAAATTATTTCCTACGAGCAGTACTTC
TRBJ2-7 12 . TRBV15 . CATSRDFYEQYF TGTGCCACCAGCCGGGACTTCTACGAGCAGTACTTC
TRBJ2-1 16 TRBD2 TRBV28 . CASSLILAGEYNEQFF TGTGCCAGCAGTTTAATACTAGCGGGAGAGTACAATGAGCAGTTCTTC
TRBJ1-1 17 . TRBV7-2 . CASSFRGGGPTGTEAFF TGTGCCAGCAGCTTCCGAGGGGGGGGACCGACGGGCACTGAAGCTTTCTTT
TRBJ2-1 18 . TRBV11-1 . CASSLAGGATGRDNEQFF TGTGCCAGCAGCTTAGCTGGGGGGGCAACAGGGAGGGACAATGAGCAGTTCTTC
TRBJ2-1 16 TRBD2 TRBV30 once CAWSVRGTSGRNEQFF TGTGCCTGGAGTGTAAGGGGGACTAGCGGGAGGAATGAGCAGTTCTTC
TRBJ1-1 13 . TRBV18 once CASSQGVNTEAFF TGTGCCAGCTCACAAGGAGTGAACACTGAAGCTTTCTTT
TRBJ2-7 14 . TRBV27 . CASRERPVAYEQYF TGTGCCAGCAGAGAGAGGCCAGTGGCTTACGAGCAGTACTTC
TRBJ2-7 14 TRBD1 TRBV5-1 . CASSPGQGMDEQYF TGCGCCAGCAGCCCAGGACAGGGAATGGACGAGCAGTACTTC
TRBJ2-5 13 . TRBV27 . CASSWGGAETQYF TGTGCCAGCAGTTGGGGGGGCGCAGAGACCCAGTACTTC